One sample yielded the 29 T cell receptor beta chains listed below, sequenced in a study of shared clonotypes between healthy human individuals. The table came from immunoSEQ multiplex PCR; TCRdb's copy has only in-frame clones and leaves some out. This table holds around 750,000 clones, about 74% found once. The specimen sequenced was memory CD4+ T cells sorted from blood. Subset here: CD45RA-negative fraction. The source is a woman in her thirties in good health.

CDR3 nucleotides: TGTGCCAGCAGCGCAGGGGAGTGGTGGACTGAAGCTTTCTTT. This sequence encodes CASSAGEWWTEAFF. The V call is TRBV7-2, the J call TRBJ1-1; D possibly corresponds to TRBD1 (6 bases). Trimming cost V 5 bases and J 5 bases, with 15 bases left between them. The CDR3 contains 14 residues. CDR1 and CDR2 (germline): SGHTA, FQGNSA.

This clone was detected only a few times. The chain combines TRBV23-1 with TRBJ2-5; TRBD1 agrees at 9 bases. TRBV23-1 is marked as an open reading frame, function uncertain. V lost 4 bases to trimming and J lost 4 bases; unmatched junction nucleotides: 10. The CDR3 has 16 amino acids. CDR3 region: CASSPPGQGGRETQYF. The CDR3 DNA sequence: TGCGCCAGCAGTCCCCCGGGACAGGGAGGCCGAGAGACCCAGTACTTC.

This clone was detected only a few times. The chain uses TRBV7-2 and TRBJ1-1; weak D call: TRBD1 (6 bases). The CDR3 length is 17 residues. Germline-derived CDR1 and CDR2 are SGHTA and FQGNSA. V shed 5 bases and J shed 0 bases, with 19 bases lying between them. CDR3 nucleotides: TGTGCCAGCAGCCCGGGGGTAGGGACACACATGAACACTGAAGCTTTCTTT. This gives the protein CASSPGVGTHMNTEAFF.

The chain uses TRBV19 and TRBJ1-1; TRBD1 agrees at 8 bases. The germline V gene encodes CDR1 LNHDA and CDR2 SQIVND (reference sequence). The CDR3 extends over 14 amino acids. Trimming at V came to 5 bases and at J to 7 bases, leaving 9 bases not matched to a gene. The CDR3 DNA reads TGTGCCAGTAGTGGGCCCCAGGGGGCGCGTGAAGCTTTCTTT. It yields the protein CASSGPQGAREAFF.

V and J are TRBV27 and TRBJ2-1, with 8 bases aligning to TRBD2. The CDR3 consists of 16 residues. V shed 6 bases, J shed 6 bases, and the junction held 13 bases outside the gene matches. Germline V gene sequence: CDR1 MNHEY, CDR2 SMNVEV (reference sequence). The CDR3 DNA is TGTGCCAGCAGCCCCGCGGGGCAGCGGGAGTCCAATGAGCAGTTCTTC. Its translation: CASSPAGQRESNEQFF.

This CDR3 is CSTLTGTSGLREQFF. The CDR3 DNA reads as TGCAGCACACTCACCGGGACTAGCGGCCTAAGGGAGCAGTTCTTC. The chain couples TRBV29-1 to TRBJ2-1, with 11 positions matching TRBD2. Trimming cost V 8 bases and J 10 bases; bases outside gene matches: 16. CDR3 length equals 15 residues. In germline, CDR1 is SQVTM, CDR2 ANQGSEA.

The J gene is TRBJ2-2, the V gene TRBV9; TRBD2 aligns across 10 bases. Losses at the gene ends were 4 bases for V and 7 bases for J; bases not matched to a gene: 7. From germline, CDR1 is SGDLS and CDR2 YYNGEE. This CDR3 is built from 15 residues. The DNA of the CDR3 is TGTGCCAGCAGCTCACAGCGGGAGGGCCTCGGGGAGCTGTTTTTT. Protein: CASSSQREGLGELFF.

Note on this clone: This sample also contains other DNA sequences that code for the same CDR3. V usage is TRBV7-6 and J usage is TRBJ2-7, with 11 nucleotides matching TRBD2. The ends lost 1 base at V and 3 bases at J; junction bases unmatched: 2. Germline-derived CDR1 and CDR2 are SGHVS and FNYEAQ. The CDR3 extends over 15 amino acids. The CDR3 protein is CASSLGGTSGYEQYF. In DNA form, the CDR3 reads TGTGCCAGCAGCTTAGGTGGGACTAGCGGCTACGAGCAGTACTTC.

V is TRBV20-1 and J is TRBJ2-1; no reliable D call. The CDR3 has 9 amino acids. Germline V gene lookup returns CDR1 DFQATT and CDR2 SNEGSKA (reference sequence). V was cut by 6 bases and J by 8 bases, with 5 bases left in between. As DNA, the CDR3 is TGCAGTGCGAAATATGAGCAGTTCTTC. Residues: CSAKYEQFF.

This chain joins TRBV7-9 and TRBJ2-6; no clear D. Per the germline V gene, CDR1 is SEHNR and CDR2 is FQNEAQ (reference sequence). V was shortened by 5 bases and J by 1 base, with 12 bases between the two germline ends. This CDR3 is built from 16 residues. CDR3 loop: CASSLRPESGANVLTF. In DNA form, the CDR3 reads TGTGCCAGCAGCCTAAGGCCCGAGTCTGGGGCCAACGTCCTGACTTTC.

The chain is built from TRBV19 and TRBJ2-1, with D hard to call. Looked up from germline, CDR1 is LNHDA and CDR2 is SQIVND (reference sequence). The V gene lost 6 bases and the J gene lost 9 bases, with 12 bases spanning the gap. The CDR3 length is 12 residues. In nucleotides, the CDR3 is TGTGCCAGTAGATCCCCCCTCGGTGAGCAGTTCTTC. Its translation is CASRSPLGEQFF.

This chain connects TRBV5-1 to TRBJ2-1; D is unclear. There are 13 residues in the CDR3. Per germline, CDR1 SGHRS and CDR2 YFSETQ. The V end was cut by 0 bases, the J end by 4 bases, with 5 bases between. The CDR3, as DNA: TGCGCCAGCAGCTTGGATACTTACAATGAGCAGTTCTTC. Protein product: CASSLDTYNEQFF.

This CDR3 is CASSYLGVSDEQFF. The CDR3 nucleotides read TGTGCCAGCAGTTACTTAGGGGTCAGCGATGAGCAGTTCTTC. The chain links TRBV6-5 to TRBJ2-1; TRBD1 might be the D (5 bases). V lost 1 base, J lost 8 bases, and 12 bases lay in between. The CDR3 has 14 amino acids. Germline loops: CDR1 MNHEY, CDR2 SVGAGI.

The chain uses TRBV7-3 and TRBJ2-2; D possibly corresponds to TRBD1 (5 bases). Germline CDR1 is SGHTA and CDR2 is FQGTGA. V lost 2 bases and J lost 1, with 8 bases in between. This CDR3 is built from 15 residues. The CDR3 loop is CASSLGAENTGELFF. The CDR3 bases are TGTGCCAGCAGCTTAGGGGCGGAGAACACCGGGGAGCTGTTTTTT.

This clone was counted once. The chain's CDR3 is CASSLHALWAGDTGELFF. The CDR3 nucleotides read TGTGCCAGCAGTTTACACGCCTTATGGGCCGGGGACACCGGGGAGCTGTTTTTT. V gene TRBV28 combines with J gene TRBJ2-2; a weak D match, TRBD2 (5 bases). CDR3 length equals 18 residues. V was pared by 2 bases and J by 3 bases, with 19 bases between. CDR1 is MDHEN and CDR2 is SYDVKM in the germline V gene.

The chain joins TRBV5-1 to TRBJ1-1; 8 bases are a match to TRBD1. The germline V gene encodes CDR1 SGHRS and CDR2 YFSETQ. The length of the CDR3 is 15 residues. V shed 0 bases and J 6 bases; nucleotides not matched to a gene: 7. CDR3 region: CASSLGSTGVAEAFF. The CDR3 nucleotides read TGCGCCAGCAGCTTGGGGTCGACAGGGGTGGCTGAAGCTTTCTTT.

The V call is TRBV11-2, the J call TRBJ1-1; a weak D match, TRBD1 (5 bases). The CDR3 loop spans 14 amino acids. CDR1 SGHAT and CDR2 FQNNGV come from the germline V gene. Trimming removed 7 bases from V and 0 bases from J, with 12 bases in between. Here the CDR3 reads CASTRGTMNTEAFF. Here the CDR3 DNA reads TGTGCCAGCACCCGGGGGACCATGAACACTGAAGCTTTCTTT. The full variable domain, rest sourced from reference TRBV11-2 and TRBJ1-1, is EAGVAQSPRYKIIEKRQSVAFWCNPISGHATLYWYQQILGQGPKLLIQFQNNGVVDDSQLPKDRFSAERLKGVDSTLKIQPAKLEDSAVYLCASTRGTMNTEAFFGQGTRLTVV.

CDR3 sequence (DNA): TGTGCCAGCAGTGAGGGCCAGAACACTGAAGCTTTCTTT. It yields the protein CASSEGQNTEAFF. This chain joins TRBV6-4 and TRBJ1-1; D is ambiguous. V was pared by 3 bases and J by 1 base, with 6 bases between. Germline V gene data show CDR1 as MRHNA and CDR2 as SNTAGT. This CDR3 is built from 13 residues.

V gene TRBV7-8 combines with J gene TRBJ2-5; D call uncertain. Trimming removed 5 bases at V and 5 bases at J, with 12 bases between. The CDR3 sequence is 13 residues long. From germline, CDR1 is SGHVS and CDR2 FQNEAQ. CDR3 loop: CASSASSLETQYF. The CDR3, as DNA: TGTGCCAGCAGCGCATCGTCTCTTGAGACCCAGTACTTC.

The chain combines TRBV7-7 with TRBJ2-5; maybe TRBD2 (5 bases). The CDR3 extends over 15 amino acids. Germline V gives CDR1 SSHAT, CDR2 FNYEAQ (reference sequence). The V end lost 1 base, the J end lost 1 base, and 10 bases lay between the germline ends. This chain's CDR3 is CASSLGATSQETQYF. The CDR3 bases are TGTGCCAGCAGCTTAGGTGCAACTAGCCAAGAGACCCAGTACTTC. The variable domain in full, completed from reference TRBV7-7 and TRBJ2-5, reads GAGVSQSPRYKVTKRGQDVTLRCDPISSHATLYWYQQALGQGPEFLTYFNYEAQPDKSGLPSDRFSAERPEGSISTLTIQRTEQRDSAMYRCASSLGATSQETQYFGPGTRLLVL.

This clone appeared once. A much larger clone lies one base from this, so it may be a read error. The chain has TRBV5-6 and TRBJ2-7; TRBD1 matches 7 bases. The germline V gene encodes CDR1 SGHDT and CDR2 YYEEEE. The CDR3 consists of 14 residues. The CDR3 DNA is TGTGCCGGCAGCTTGGCCGGGACAGTCTACGAGCAGTACTTC. This translates into CAGSLAGTVYEQYF.

The genes are TRBV7-2 and TRBJ2-1; D is perhaps TRBD1 (5 bases). CDR1 is SGHTA and CDR2 is FQGNSA in the germline V gene. The V end was cut by 3 bases, the J end by 0 bases, with 15 bases between. The CDR3 is 17 amino acids. The CDR3 coding sequence is TGTGCCAGCAGCTTGGGGATGACAGCAAACTCCTACAATGAGCAGTTCTTC. Translation: CASSLGMTANSYNEQFF.

The chain carries TRBV7-3 and TRBJ2-6; weak D call: TRBD1 (6 bases). CDR3 length equals 15 residues. The germline V and J ends were trimmed by 5 bases and 2 bases, with 10 bases remaining between them. The germline V gene has CDR1 SGHTA and CDR2 FQGTGA. The CDR3: CASSRPGAGANVLTF. CDR3 sequence (DNA): TGTGCCAGCAGCCGCCCAGGGGCTGGGGCCAACGTCCTGACTTTC. Combining the CDR3 with reference TRBV7-3 and TRBJ2-6 gives the whole variable domain GAGVSQTPSNKVTEKGKYVELRCDPISGHTALYWYRQSLGQGPEFLIYFQGTGAADDSGLPNDRFFAVRPEGSVSTLKIQRTERGDSAVYLCASSRPGAGANVLTFGAGSRLTVL.

The table lists this clone with a few counts. The chain employs TRBV25-1 and TRBJ1-2; D gene uncertain. The germline V and J ends were trimmed by 4 bases and 1 base, with 10 bases remaining between them. Germline loops: CDR1 MGHDK, CDR2 SYGVNS. This CDR3 has 14 amino acids. CDR3 sequence reads: CASSATTDNYGYTF. The CDR3 coding sequence is TGTGCCAGCAGTGCCACGACGGATAACTATGGCTACACCTTC.

The chain links TRBV15 to TRBJ2-3; no firm D call. Trimming took 4 bases from V and 5 from J, leaving 19 bases between them. This CDR3 is built from 16 residues. Germline V CDR1 and CDR2: LNHNV, YYDKDF (reference sequence). The CDR3 region has the DNA TGTGCCACCAGCACTGCCACTGATAGTTTGCAAGATACGCAGTATTTT. It encodes CATSTATDSLQDTQYF.

The chain employs TRBV11-2 and TRBJ2-7; TRBD2 might be the D (6 bases). This CDR3 contains 16 residues. V was shortened by 7 bases and J by 3 bases, with 22 bases between the two germline ends. Germline loops: CDR1 SGHAT, CDR2 FQNNGV. This CDR3 reads CASKPLIRAGLYEQYF. CDR3 nucleotide sequence: TGTGCCAGCAAACCTCTAATTCGCGCGGGGCTCTACGAGCAGTACTTC.

The chain is built from TRBV27 and TRBJ2-4, with 10 bases fitting TRBD2. The CDR3 runs to 19 residues. Germline assignment: CDR1 MNHEY and CDR2 SMNVEV (reference sequence). J was trimmed by 5 bases and V by 6 bases; bases with no gene match: 19. Here the CDR3 DNA reads TGTGCCAGCAGACCTAAGAGCGGGAGGGCCGCATTCGTAGAAAACATTCAGTACTTC. As protein: CASRPKSGRAAFVENIQYF.

J is TRBJ1-2 and V is TRBV19; TRBD1 agrees at 8 bases. The CDR3 runs 13 residues. CDR1 and CDR2 from the germline V gene are LNHDA and SQIVND (reference sequence). The J segment lost 4 bases and the V segment lost 3 bases, leaving 1 base of the junction unmatched. The CDR3 spells CASSIDRGYGYTF. CDR3 in DNA: TGTGCCAGTAGTATTGACAGGGGCTATGGCTACACCTTC.

This clone was recorded a few times. The chain links TRBV5-1 to TRBJ1-1; TRBD1 might be the D (6 bases). The CDR3 spans 14 residues. The ends were cut back, 4 bases at V and 1 base at J, with 11 bases in the middle. The germline gives CDR1 SGHRS, CDR2 YFSETQ. The CDR3 DNA is TGCGCCAGCAGCCAGGGGCCGACGAACACTGAAGCTTTCTTT. This translates into CASSQGPTNTEAFF.